A selection of T cell receptor beta chains follows, all from one sample in a study of T-cell memory formation after mild COVID-19. Using its own MiXCR run on the 5' RACE reads, TCRdb lists one record per CDR3 protein. The profile shows about 250,000 distinct CDR3 sequences, approximately 15% of them singletons. The specimen was PBMCs or a T cell subset sorted from them (not recorded which). The receptors stem from an adult woman who had mild COVID-19 (a few samples of this study predate the infection). Cell type and time point are not known. CDR3s include the opening cysteine and the closing phenylalanine or tryptophan. A D gene is named only where the DNA matches it firmly. Where a row states a size, it is once, few, many or the class of an expanded clone; other rows omit it.

abundance: -; v_gene: TRBV6-5; j_gene: TRBJ2-7; d_gene: -; CDR3nt: TGTGCCAGCAGTTACACCCGGAGCTCCTACGAGCAGTACTTC; CDR3aa: CASSYTRSSYEQYF
abundance: -; v_gene: TRBV19; j_gene: TRBJ2-7; d_gene: -; CDR3nt: TGTGCCAGTCTCGACTACCAGGTCGACGAGCAGTACTTC; CDR3aa: CASLDYQVDEQYF
abundance: few; v_gene: TRBV5-1; j_gene: TRBJ1-2; d_gene: -; CDR3nt: TGCGCCAGCAGCTTGGGGACAAGAAGTAACTATGGCTACACCTTC; CDR3aa: CASSLGTRSNYGYTF
abundance: -; v_gene: TRBV12-3/TRBV12-4; j_gene: TRBJ1-6; d_gene: -; CDR3nt: TGTGCCAGCAGTTCCGACGGAAATTCACCCCTCCACTTT; CDR3aa: CASSSDGNSPLHF
abundance: -; v_gene: TRBV7-2; j_gene: TRBJ2-1; d_gene: TRBD1; CDR3nt: TGTGCCAGCAGCTTAGTAGGGACAGGGGGCAAAGAGCAGTTCTTC; CDR3aa: CASSLVGTGGKEQFF
abundance: few; v_gene: TRBV4-3; j_gene: TRBJ2-1; d_gene: TRBD1; CDR3nt: TGCGCCAGCAGCCAAGAGCGGACAGGTGGTGCCGATGAGCAGTTCTTC; CDR3aa: CASSQERTGGADEQFF
abundance: many; v_gene: TRBV29-1; j_gene: TRBJ2-3; d_gene: TRBD1; CDR3nt: TGCAGCGTGGGACGGGACAGTCAAGATACGCAGTATTTT; CDR3aa: CSVGRDSQDTQYF
abundance: -; v_gene: TRBV27; j_gene: TRBJ2-2; d_gene: -; CDR3nt: TGTGCCAGCAGTTTTCTCCGTGGTGGGGAGCTGTTTTTT; CDR3aa: CASSFLRGGELFF
abundance: -; v_gene: TRBV13; j_gene: TRBJ2-7; d_gene: -; CDR3nt: TGTGCCAGCAGCCGGTATGACACCACCTACGAGCAGTACTTC; CDR3aa: CASSRYDTTYEQYF
abundance: many; v_gene: TRBV6-5; j_gene: TRBJ2-3; d_gene: TRBD2; CDR3nt: TGTGCCAGCAGTCCCCGGACTAGCGGGGGGGCAGATACGCAGTATTTT; CDR3aa: CASSPRTSGGADTQYF
abundance: -; v_gene: TRBV20-1; j_gene: TRBJ2-2; d_gene: -; CDR3nt: TGCAGTGCTAGAGCGACCCAAAGGGGAACCGGGGAGCTGTTTTTT; CDR3aa: CSARATQRGTGELFF